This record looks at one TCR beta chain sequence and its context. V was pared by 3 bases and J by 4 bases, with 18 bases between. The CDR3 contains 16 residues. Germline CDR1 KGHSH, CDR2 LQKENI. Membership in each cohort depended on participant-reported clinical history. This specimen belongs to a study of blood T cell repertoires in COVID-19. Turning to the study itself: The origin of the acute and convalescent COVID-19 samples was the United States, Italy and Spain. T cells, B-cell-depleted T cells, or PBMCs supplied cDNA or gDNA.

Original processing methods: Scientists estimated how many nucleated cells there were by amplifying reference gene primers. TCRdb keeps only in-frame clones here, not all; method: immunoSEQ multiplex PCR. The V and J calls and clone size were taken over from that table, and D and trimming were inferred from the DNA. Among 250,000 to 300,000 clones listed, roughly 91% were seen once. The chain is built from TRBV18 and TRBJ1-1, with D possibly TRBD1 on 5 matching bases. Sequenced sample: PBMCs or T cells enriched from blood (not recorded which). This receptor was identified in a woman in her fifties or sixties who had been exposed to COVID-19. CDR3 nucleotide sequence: TGTGCCAGCTCACCCGGAAGGGGTGGCTGGGTCACTGAAGCTTTCTTT. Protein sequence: CASSPGRGGWVTEAFF. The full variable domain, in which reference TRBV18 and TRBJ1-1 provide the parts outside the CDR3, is NAGVMQNPRHLVRRRGQEARLRCSPMKGHSHVYWYRQLPEEGLKFMVYLQKENIIDESGMPKERFSAEFPKEGPSILRIQQVVRGDSAAYFCASSPGRGGWVTEAFFGQGTRLTVV.